This TCR beta chain was recovered during a study of cytomegalovirus exposure and HLA in healthy donors. The CDR3 has 16 amino acids. Trimming removed 3 bases at V and 3 bases at J, with 15 bases between. The germline V gene encodes CDR1 KGHSH and CDR2 LQKENI. Using immunoSEQ multiplex PCR, the repertoire was profiled, and TCRdb retains in-frame clones only, with some absent. The table has 200,000 to 250,000 clones, about nine tenths seen once; the top ten hold 1.5% to 2%. Sequencing used PBMCs. The receptor's source is a woman younger than 30 in good health and CMV-seropositive. This chain links TRBV18 with TRBJ2-1, with a tentative D call TRBD1 (6 bases). CDR3 protein: CASSPDSPLLYNEQFF. The DNA for the CDR3 is TGTGCCAGCTCACCGGACAGTCCCCTCCTCTACAATGAGCAGTTCTTC.